A single sample gave rise to the 22 T cell receptor beta chains below, sequenced in a study of blood T cell repertoires in COVID-19. Produced via immunoSEQ multiplex PCR; TCRdb's table is partial and in-frame only. The sample records around 75,000 clones, 70% to 90% being singletons. Sequencing used peripheral blood. The receptors stem from a human donor in a cohort sampled during active COVID-19.

The chain combines TRBV4-2 with TRBJ1-5; D gene unclear. Germline assignment: CDR1 LGHNA and CDR2 YNFKEQ. The CDR3 spans 14 residues. Trimming removed 0 bases from V and 7 bases from J, with 10 bases in between. CDR3 sequence (DNA): TGTGCCAGCAGCCAAGATGCACTTCGGCAGCCCCAGCATTTT. Its protein product is CASSQDALRQPQHF.

The V and J genes are TRBV12-3 or TRBV12-4 and TRBJ2-5, with a weak D call TRBD2 (5 bases). V was cut by 7 bases and J by 5 bases, with 14 bases left in between. The CDR3 has 13 amino acids. The CDR3, as DNA: TGTGCCAGCACCCCGGGAAGTTGGGAGACCCAGTACTTC. Its protein is CASTPGSWETQYF.

The chain combines TRBV5-4 with TRBJ2-1; D is ambiguous. Trimming shortened V by 7 bases and J by 5 bases, and 10 bases separated the two germline ends. The CDR3 consists of 12 residues. The germline V gene has CDR1 SGHNT and CDR2 YYREEE (reference sequence). CDR3 nucleotides: TGTGCCAGCGGGCCCCCCAACAATGAGCAGTTCTTC. Encoded protein: CASGPPNNEQFF.

The J gene is TRBJ2-2, the V gene TRBV28; D call uncertain. The germline V gene encodes CDR1 MDHEN and CDR2 SYDVKM. The V end was cut by 3 bases, the J end by 5 bases, with 10 bases between. This CDR3 has 14 residues. CDR3 sequence (DNA): TGTGCCAGCAGTTTTGCCACCCTAACCGGGGAGCTGTTTTTT. Translation gives CASSFATLTGELFF.

This chain uses TRBV7-2 with TRBJ2-3; 12 bases are shared with TRBD2. Per germline, CDR1 SGHTA and CDR2 FQGNSA. Unmatched junction bases numbered 5, after V lost 1 base and J lost 6 bases. CDR3 length: 16 residues. CDR3 region: CASSLGLAGGRDTQYF. CDR3 DNA: TGTGCCAGCAGCTTAGGCCTAGCGGGAGGGCGGGATACGCAGTATTTT. Filled out from reference TRBV7-2 and TRBJ2-3, the complete variable domain reads GAGVSQSPSNKVTEKGKDVELRCDPISGHTALYWYRQSLGQGLEFLIYFQGNSAPDKSGLPSDRFSAERTGGSVSTLTIQRTQQEDSAVYLCASSLGLAGGRDTQYFGPGTRLTVL.

In its sample, this clone was seen a few times. V is TRBV2 and J is TRBJ1-5; 8 bases map to TRBD1. The germline gives CDR1 SNHLY, CDR2 FYNNEI. CDR3 length equals 14 residues. J lost 5 bases, V lost 6 bases, and 6 bases had no gene match. The CDR3 protein is CASSGQGGDQPQHF. The CDR3 DNA follows: TGTGCCAGCAGCGGACAGGGAGGAGATCAGCCCCAGCATTTT. The complete variable domain, with remaining parts taken from reference TRBV2 and TRBJ1-5, reads EPEVTQTPSHQVTQMGQEVILRCVPISNHLYFYWYRQILGQKVEFLVSFYNNEISEKSEIFDDQFSVERPDGSNFTLKIRSTKLEDSAMYFCASSGQGGDQPQHFGDGTRLSIL.

In its sample, this clone was seen a few times. The chain couples TRBV7-9 to TRBJ1-4, with D perhaps TRBD1 (6 bases). Germline V lookup: CDR1 SEHNR, CDR2 FQNEAQ (reference sequence). CDR3 size: 15 residues. Trimming shortened V by 1 base and J by 5 bases, and 11 bases separated the two germline ends. CDR3 sequence (DNA): TGTGCCAGCAGCTTAGGGAACAGGGAAAATGAAAAACTGTTTTTT. This gives the protein CASSLGNRENEKLFF.

The chain is built from TRBV5-4 and TRBJ1-1; maybe TRBD1 (6 bases). The V end lost 0 bases, the J end lost 5 bases, and 11 bases lay between the germline ends. The CDR3 has 14 amino acids. Germline V gene data show CDR1 as SGHNT and CDR2 as YYREEE (reference sequence). CDR3 in DNA: TGTGCCAGCAGCTTGGGGACAGTTAAGACTGAAGCTTTCTTT. Amino acid sequence: CASSLGTVKTEAFF. Complete variable domain (other parts from reference TRBV5-4 and TRBJ1-1): ETGVTQSPTHLIKTRGQQVTLRCSSQSGHNTVSWYQQALGQGPQFIFQYYREEENGRGNFPPRFSGLQFPNYSSELNVNALELDDSALYLCASSLGTVKTEAFFGQGTRLTVV.

This sequence joins TRBV12-3 or TRBV12-4 and TRBJ2-7; D is unresolved. Trimming cost V 2 bases and J 3 bases, with 8 bases left between them. The CDR3 is 13 amino acids. The CDR3 DNA sequence: TGTGCCAGCAGTTTACAGATAAACTACGAGCAGTACGTC. This gives the protein CASSLQINYEQYV.

CDR3 loop: CASSLVAGVGTDTQYF. In DNA form, the CDR3 reads TGCGCCAGCAGCTTAGTAGCGGGAGTGGGGACAGATACGCAGTATTTT. The chain employs TRBV5-1 and TRBJ2-3; 9 nucleotides align to TRBD2. Germline lookup yields CDR1 SGHRS and CDR2 YFSETQ. V gave up 2 bases and J gave up 3 bases; unmatched junction bases: 7. This CDR3 spans 16 amino acids.

The V and J genes are TRBV11-2 and TRBJ2-5, with TRBD1 matching over 8 bases. The CDR3 extends over 16 amino acids. The germline V gene has CDR1 SGHAT and CDR2 FQNNGV. V lost 5 bases, J lost 5 bases, and 13 bases stayed unmatched. CDR3 sequence reads: CASSARQGLVRETQYF. The CDR3 DNA reads TGTGCCAGCAGCGCCCGACAGGGGCTAGTACGGGAGACCCAGTACTTC. The full variable domain, rest sourced from reference TRBV11-2 and TRBJ2-5, is EAGVAQSPRYKIIEKRQSVAFWCNPISGHATLYWYQQILGQGPKLLIQFQNNGVVDDSQLPKDRFSAERLKGVDSTLKIQPAKLEDSAVYLCASSARQGLVRETQYFGPGTRLLVL.

The chain recombines TRBV28 with TRBJ1-2; D unclear. Germline CDR1 and CDR2: MDHEN and SYDVKM. This CDR3 is built from 17 residues. V lost 1 base and J 2 bases, leaving 17 bases between the germline ends. The CDR3 protein is CASSLYAQVVPNYGYTF. CDR3 in DNA: TGTGCCAGCAGTTTATATGCCCAGGTGGTACCGAACTATGGCTACACCTTC.

CDR3 amino acids: CASSFLTLGTQNLYGYTF. The CDR3 DNA follows: TGTGCCAGCAGCTTTTTGACCCTCGGGACACAAAATCTCTATGGCTACACCTTC. The genes are TRBV13 and TRBJ1-2; tentatively, D is TRBD1 (6 bases). CDR3 length equals 18 residues. The germline V gene has CDR1 PRHDT and CDR2 FYEKMQ (reference sequence). V lost 3 bases and J 4 bases, leaving 24 bases between the germline ends.

The chain employs TRBV18 and TRBJ2-5; TRBD2 agrees at 12 bases. V shed 2 bases and J 3 bases; nucleotides not matched to a gene: 7. This CDR3 has 17 amino acids. From germline, CDR1 is KGHSH and CDR2 LQKENI. The CDR3 is CASSPGRTSGIKETQYF. The CDR3 bases are TGTGCCAGCTCACCAGGTCGGACTAGCGGGATCAAAGAGACCCAGTACTTC.

The chain joins TRBV7-2 to TRBJ2-5; 12 bases are shared with TRBD2. Germline CDR1 and CDR2: SGHTA and FQGNSA. The CDR3 loop spans 13 amino acids. Trimming at V came to 5 bases and at J to 9 bases, leaving 4 bases not matched to a gene. The CDR3 DNA sequence: TGTGCCAGCAGCAACCTAGCGGGAGGGGCCCAGTACTTC. It codes for CASSNLAGGAQYF.

This chain joins TRBV5-1 and TRBJ2-7, with 11 bases lining up with TRBD1. The CDR3 consists of 14 residues. Germline lookup yields CDR1 SGHRS and CDR2 YFSETQ. The V segment lost 4 bases and the J segment 4 bases; nucleotides outside the gene matches: 4. For the CDR3, the DNA is TGCGCCAGCAGCCTAGGACAGGGGGCGTACGAGCAGTACTTC. It translates to CASSLGQGAYEQYF.

The chain carries TRBV30 and TRBJ2-7, with 13 positions matching TRBD2. Germline CDR1 GTSNPN, CDR2 SVGIG (reference sequence). Trimming removed 0 bases from V and 6 bases from J; junction bases left unmatched: 5. CDR3 length equals 15 residues. The CDR3 loop is CAWSVGLAGASEQYV. The CDR3 bases are TGTGCCTGGAGTGTAGGACTAGCGGGAGCCTCCGAGCAGTACGTC.

The chain uses TRBV28 and TRBJ2-1, with 9 bases aligning to TRBD2. The V segment lost 5 bases and the J segment 6 bases; nucleotides outside the gene matches: 8. The CDR3 spans 15 residues. Germline loops: CDR1 MDHEN, CDR2 SYDVKM. CDR3 in DNA: TGTGCCAGCAGTGCCGCAGCGGGAGGAATCAATGAGCAGTTCTTC. Its translation is CASSAAAGGINEQFF.

The chain links TRBV5-6 to TRBJ2-7; the D is unclear. There are 12 residues in the CDR3. Germline V lookup: CDR1 SGHDT, CDR2 YYEEEE. The V and J ends lost 0 bases and 3 bases respectively, with 4 bases between them. For the CDR3, the DNA is TGTGCCAGCAGCTTGGACGGCTACGAGCAGTACTTC. This translates into CASSLDGYEQYF.

The chain links TRBV27 to TRBJ1-6; D gene ambiguous. CDR1 MNHEY and CDR2 SMNVEV come from the germline V gene (reference sequence). Trimming cost V 3 bases and J 7 bases, with 10 bases left between them. The CDR3 is 14 amino acids. CDR3 DNA sequence: TGTGCCAGCAGTTTTTTTGGGGAGAATTCACCCCTCCACTTT. This sequence encodes CASSFFGENSPLHF.

The DNA of the CDR3 is TGTGCCAGCACCATAGCGGGAGTAACCGGGGAGCTGTTTTTT. This gives the protein CASTIAGVTGELFF. The chain employs TRBV7-9 and TRBJ2-2; 9 nucleotides match TRBD2. Germline assignment: CDR1 SEHNR and CDR2 FQNEAQ (reference sequence). The trim removed 7 bases at V and 5 bases at J, leaving 5 bases unmatched. This CDR3 has 14 residues.

The chain carries TRBV6-5 and TRBJ2-7; 9 bases fit TRBD2. This CDR3 has 15 residues. CDR1 is MNHEY and CDR2 is SVGAGI in the germline V gene. The V segment lost 6 bases and the J segment 7 bases; nucleotides outside the gene matches: 13. The CDR3 DNA sequence: TGTGCCAGCAGGGACCTGGGCGGGAGGGCGCGAGAGCAGTACTTC. Its protein product is CASRDLGGRAREQYF.